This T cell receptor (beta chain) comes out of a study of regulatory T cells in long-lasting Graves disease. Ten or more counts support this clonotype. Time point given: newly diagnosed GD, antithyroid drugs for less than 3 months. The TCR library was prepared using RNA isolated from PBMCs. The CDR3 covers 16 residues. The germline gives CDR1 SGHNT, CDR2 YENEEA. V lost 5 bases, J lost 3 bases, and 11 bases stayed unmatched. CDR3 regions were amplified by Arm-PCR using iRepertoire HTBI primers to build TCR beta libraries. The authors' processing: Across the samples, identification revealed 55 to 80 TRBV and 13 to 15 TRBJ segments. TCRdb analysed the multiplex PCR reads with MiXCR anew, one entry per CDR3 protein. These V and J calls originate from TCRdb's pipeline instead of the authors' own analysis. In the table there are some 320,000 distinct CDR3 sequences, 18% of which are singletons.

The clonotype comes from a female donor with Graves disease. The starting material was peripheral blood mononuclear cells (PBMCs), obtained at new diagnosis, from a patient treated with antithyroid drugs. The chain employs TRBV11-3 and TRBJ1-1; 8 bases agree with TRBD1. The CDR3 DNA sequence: TGTGCCAGCAGCCATGGACAGGGTGTGGGGGACACTGAAGCTTTCTTT. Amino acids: CASSHGQGVGDTEAFF.